Sequencing of this T cell receptor beta chain was carried out in a study of early T cells in non-severe SARS-CoV-2 infection. Overall study context: The authors sequenced bulk RNA from unsorted whole blood, leaving chains unpaired. Study-wide points: The matching step, a VDJdb search, favored anti-spike CD8 responses and missed private and CD4 specificities.

Unique molecular identifiers were affixed to single, distinct cDNA molecules. TCRdb recomputed calls from the 5' RACE reads with MiXCR, one row per CDR3 protein. The sample has 20,000 to 25,000 distinct CDR3 sequences, around 4.6% seen once. This clonotype was seen ten or more times. What it binds is not known. CDR1 is SQVTM, CDR2 ANQGSEA, per germline. The CDR3 is 13 residues long. V lost 7 bases to trimming and J lost 5 bases, with 14 bases between them. This TCR derives from an adult who was a healthcare worker with PCR-confirmed SARS-CoV-2 infection or an uninfected control (not recorded which). What was sequenced was whole blood. J is TRBJ1-4 and V is TRBV29-1; D remains ambiguous. The CDR3 is CSAKTGSNEKLFF. In nucleotides, the CDR3 is TGCAGCGCTAAGACGGGTTCCAATGAAAAACTGTTTTTT.